These 19 T cell receptor beta chains were all obtained from the same sample, sequenced in a study of molecular identifiers for immune sequencing clone quantification. MiXCR, applied by TCRdb to the PCR reads, yields one record per CDR3 protein. The sample has about 98,000 distinct CDR3 sequences, about a third seen once. Sequencing used naive CD8+ T cells from blood, with Jurkat cell RNA spiked in. Documented subset: FACS-sorted CD8+CD4-CCR7+CD45RA+ naive T cells. Receptors originate from a human donor in good health. Some libraries in this study had Jurkat cell RNA spiked in.

The gene calls are TRBV4-3 and TRBJ2-3; D is possibly TRBD2 (6 bases). This CDR3 spans 15 amino acids. Germline loops: CDR1 LGHNA, CDR2 YSLEER. The ends were cut back, 0 bases at V and 0 bases at J, with 7 bases in the middle. DNA for the CDR3: TGCGCCAGCAGCCAAGAACTAGCTAGCACAGATACGCAGTATTTT. Translating gives CASSQELASTDTQYF.

The rearrangement uses TRBV28 and TRBJ2-5; 10 nucleotides align to TRBD2. The ends lost 5 bases at V and 5 bases at J; junction bases unmatched: 17. This CDR3 is built from 18 residues. The V gene's germline CDR1 is MDHEN and CDR2 SYDVKM. The CDR3 sequence: CASSINYLAGVDSETQYF. DNA for the CDR3: TGTGCCAGCAGTATTAACTATCTAGCGGGAGTGGATTCGGAGACCCAGTACTTC.

Of note for this clonotype: This likely comes from a read error, as the CDR3 has no conserved phenylalanine or tryptophan at its end. The gene calls are TRBV13 and TRBJ2-2; 7 bases match TRBD2. V was pared by 5 bases and J by 4 bases, with 10 bases of the junction left unmatched. The CDR3 spans 16 residues. Per germline, CDR1 PRHDT and CDR2 FYEKMQ (reference sequence). The CDR3 DNA reads as TGTGCCAGCAGCAGAGAGGGCGGGAGCGGCACCGGGGAGCTGTTTTTA. Amino acid sequence: CASSREGGSGTGELFL.

Concerning this clonotype: A read error may be the cause here, since a much bigger clone is one base away. The gene calls are TRBV29-1 and TRBJ2-7; 7 nucleotides align to TRBD2. J lost 8 bases, V lost 6 bases, and 10 bases had no gene match. This CDR3 is built from 12 residues. Germline V gives CDR1 SQVTM, CDR2 ANQGSEA. The CDR3 region has the DNA TGCAGCGTCCCTGAGGGAGGGAATCAGCAGTACTTC. It specifies CSVPEGGNQQYF.

On this clonotype itself: The junction departs from the called germline gene at one end, perhaps through a read error. The chain couples TRBV24-1 to TRBJ2-1; no clear D gene. The CDR3 extends over 16 amino acids. Germline-derived CDR1 and CDR2 are KGHDR and SFDVKD. This CDR3 reads CATSDKGNFGVHEKFF. The CDR3 DNA reads TGTGCCACCAGTGATAAAGGTAATTTCGGTGTGCATGAGAAGTTCTTC.

This clonotype appeared many times. The gene calls are TRBV29-1 and TRBJ2-2; 10 bases line up with TRBD2. The CDR3 sequence is 13 residues long. Per germline, CDR1 SQVTM and CDR2 ANQGSEA. V trimming: 6 bases; J trimming: 3 bases; junction bases outside the gene matches: 1. The CDR3 region is CSVSGRDTGELFF. The CDR3 DNA follows: TGCAGCGTGAGCGGGAGGGACACCGGGGAGCTGTTTTTT.

On this clonotype: One junction end does not reproduce the germline sequence, and a read error may be involved. The genes are TRBV20-1 and TRBJ2-3, with 7 bases fitting TRBD2. Germline V CDR1 and CDR2: DFQATT, SNEGSKA (reference sequence). CDR3 length equals 18 residues. DNA for the CDR3: TGCAGTGCTAGAGGATTCTGGGCGAGCGGGGTGAGCACAGCTACGCAGTATTTT. Amino acid sequence: CSARGFWASGVSTATQYF.

Turning to this clonotype: A junction boundary mismatches the germline segment, possibly from a read error. This sequence joins TRBV7-2 and TRBJ2-1, with a weak D call TRBD1 (6 bases). This CDR3 contains 15 residues. In germline, CDR1 is SGHTA, CDR2 FQGNSA. The CDR3 DNA sequence: TGTGCCAGCAGCTTTACAGGGCCCTCCAACAATGAGCAGTTCTTC. This codes for CASSFTGPSNNEQFF. Supplemented by reference TRBV7-2 and TRBJ2-1, the full variable domain reads GAGVSQSPSNKVTEKGKDVELRCDPISGHTALYWYRQSLGQGLEFLIYFQGNSAPDKSGLPSDRFSAERTGGSVSTLTIQRTQQEDSAVYLCASSFTGPSNNEQFFGPGTRLTVL.

This clonotype was counted between two and nine times. V and J are TRBV28 and TRBJ1-6; D uncertain. This CDR3 has 13 residues. Trimming removed 6 bases at V and 8 bases at J, with 11 bases between. Germline CDR1 is MDHEN and CDR2 is SYDVKM. Written as DNA, the CDR3 is TGTGCCAGCAGGATCTCTCCTTATTCACCCCTCCACTTT. Its translation is CASRISPYSPLHF.

The V gene is TRBV6-5, the J gene TRBJ2-7; 10 nucleotides agree with TRBD1. Germline values: CDR1 MNHEY, CDR2 SVGAGI. The trim removed 10 bases at V and 3 bases at J, leaving 6 bases unmatched. CDR3 length: 13 amino acids. CDR3 amino acids: CATAGTGDYEQYF. The CDR3 nucleotides are TGTGCCACCGCCGGGACAGGGGACTACGAGCAGTACTTC.

Details on this clonotype: A read error may explain this, as a much larger clone is one base away. This sequence joins TRBV9 and TRBJ1-5, with D maybe TRBD1 (5 bases). Germline lookup yields CDR1 SGDLS and CDR2 YYNGEE. This CDR3 region has 13 residues. As DNA, the CDR3 is TGTGCCAGCAACGTATGGGGGGGTCAGCCCCAGCATTTT. Amino acid sequence: CASNVWGGQPQHF. Using reference TRBV9 and TRBJ1-5 for the parts outside the CDR3, the full variable domain is DSGVTQTPKHLITATGQRVTLRCSPRSGDLSVYWYQQSLDQGLQFLIQYYNGEERAKGNILERFSAQQFPDLHSELNLSSLELGDSALYFCASNVWGGQPQHFGDGTRLSIL.

In its sample, this clonotype was seen a few times. The chain uses TRBV13 and TRBJ1-6; D unclear. Germline CDR1 and CDR2: PRHDT and FYEKMQ (reference sequence). The CDR3 spans 15 residues. V shed 3 bases and J shed 9 bases, with 15 bases lying between them. Written as DNA, the CDR3 is TGTGCCAGCAGCTTTGAAGGGATGGGTGCTTCACCCCTCCACTTT. This gives the protein CASSFEGMGASPLHF.

This chain uses TRBV14 with TRBJ2-3, with D possibly matching TRBD2 (5 bases). This CDR3 has 16 amino acids. Germline CDR1 SGHDN, CDR2 FVKESK. The V gene lost 5 bases and the J gene lost 5 bases, with 20 bases spanning the gap. The CDR3 coding sequence is TGTGCCAGCAGCGAACAAGCGGTTCCCGCGGGAGATACGCAGTATTTT. It codes for CASSEQAVPAGDTQYF.

To note about this clonotype: The conserved closing phenylalanine or tryptophan is absent in this CDR3, likely reflecting a read error. This chain joins TRBV6-1 and TRBJ2-3; D possibly uses TRBD1 or TRBD2 (5 bases each). Germline V gene data show CDR1 as MNHNS and CDR2 as SASEGT. The CDR3 is 16 residues long. V lost 10 bases to trimming and J lost 6 bases, with 26 bases between them. DNA for the CDR3: TGTGCCATAACGCCGTGGGGGATTAGTTCGTCTGATACGCAGTATTCT. Translating gives CAITPWGISSSDTQYS.

V usage is TRBV4-2 and J usage is TRBJ2-7; 10 bases map to TRBD2. Germline loops: CDR1 LGHNA, CDR2 YNFKEQ. There are 17 residues in the CDR3. The V segment lost 0 bases and the J segment 4 bases; nucleotides outside the gene matches: 9. In DNA, the CDR3 is TGTGCCAGCAGCCAAGATTTAGCGCTAGCGGGAGTGTACGAGCAGTACTTC. It codes for CASSQDLALAGVYEQYF.

Comment on this clonotype: A much larger clone lies one base from this, so it may be a read error. The V and J genes are TRBV9 and TRBJ2-5; D unclear. The length of the CDR3 is 11 residues. The germline CDR1 and CDR2 sequences are SGDLS and YYNGEE. Here the CDR3 DNA reads TGTGCCAGCTGCGTTGGAGAGACCCAGTACTTC. This encodes CASCVGETQYF.

The table lists this clonotype with many counts. This sequence joins TRBV6-6 and TRBJ1-5; D unclear. The CDR3 is 13 amino acids. The V end was cut by 6 bases, the J end by 0 bases, with 6 bases between. Germline V lookup: CDR1 MNHNY, CDR2 SVGAGI (reference sequence). This CDR3 is CASSQASNQPQHF. The CDR3 coding sequence is TGTGCCAGCAGCCAGGCTAGCAATCAGCCCCAGCATTTT.

This clonotype has a count of ten or more. The chain recombines TRBV28 with TRBJ2-7; no clear D gene. V gave up 8 bases and J gave up 0 bases, with 8 bases separating them. This CDR3 region has 12 residues. Germline loops: CDR1 MDHEN, CDR2 SYDVKM. The CDR3 sequence: CASRPGSYEQYF. CDR3 in DNA: TGTGCCAGCCGCCCCGGCTCCTACGAGCAGTACTTC.

This clonotype was found a few times. This rearrangement joins TRBV27 to TRBJ2-7; 9 bases are shared with TRBD2. Germline CDR1 MNHEY, CDR2 SMNVEV (reference sequence). The CDR3 contains 15 residues. With 5 bases clipped from V and 1 base from J, the junction kept 6 bases outside the gene matches. The CDR3 here is CASSPASGVSYEQYF. The CDR3 DNA is TGTGCCAGCAGTCCTGCTAGCGGGGTTTCCTACGAGCAGTACTTC.